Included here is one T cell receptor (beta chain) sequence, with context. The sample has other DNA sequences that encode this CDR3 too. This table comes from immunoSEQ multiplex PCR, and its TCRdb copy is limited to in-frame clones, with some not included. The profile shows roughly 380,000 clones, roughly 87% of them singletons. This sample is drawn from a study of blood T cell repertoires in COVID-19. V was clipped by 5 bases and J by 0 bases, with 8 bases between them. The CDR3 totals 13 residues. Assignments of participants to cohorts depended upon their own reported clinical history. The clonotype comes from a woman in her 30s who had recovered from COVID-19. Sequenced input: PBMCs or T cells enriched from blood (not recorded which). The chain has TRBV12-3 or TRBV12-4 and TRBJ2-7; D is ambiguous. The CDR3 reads CASSPPGSYEQYF. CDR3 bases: TGTGCCAGCAGTCCTCCAGGCTCCTACGAGCAGTACTTC.